This T cell receptor beta chain originates from a study of OX40 agonist ivuxolimab in advanced cancers. The CDR3 runs 17 residues. V shed 4 bases and J shed 2 bases, with 18 bases lying between them. Germline V gene lookup returns CDR1 SGHVS and CDR2 FQNEAQ. The table came from immunoSEQ multiplex PCR; TCRdb's copy has only in-frame clones and leaves some out. This table holds roughly 100,000 clones, 90% found once. The TCR was taken from an adult with an advanced solid tumor such as melanoma, head and neck, liver or kidney cancer. The chain is built from TRBV7-8 and TRBJ1-5, with D possibly TRBD1 on 6 matching bases. Sample: CD4+ or CD8+ T cells sorted from blood, taken in a trial of the OX40 agonist ivuxolimab. CDR3 nucleotide sequence: TGTGCCAGCAGCTCGTCACCGGGGGCGGGGCGCAATCAGCCCCAGCATTTT. It is translated as CASSSSPGAGRNQPQHF. The variable domain in full, completed from reference TRBV7-8 and TRBJ1-5, reads GAGVSQSPRYKVAKRGQDVALRCDPISGHVSLFWYQQALGQGPEFLTYFQNEAQLDKSGLPSDRFFAERPEGSVSTLKIQRTQQEDSAVYLCASSSSPGAGRNQPQHFGDGTRLSIL.